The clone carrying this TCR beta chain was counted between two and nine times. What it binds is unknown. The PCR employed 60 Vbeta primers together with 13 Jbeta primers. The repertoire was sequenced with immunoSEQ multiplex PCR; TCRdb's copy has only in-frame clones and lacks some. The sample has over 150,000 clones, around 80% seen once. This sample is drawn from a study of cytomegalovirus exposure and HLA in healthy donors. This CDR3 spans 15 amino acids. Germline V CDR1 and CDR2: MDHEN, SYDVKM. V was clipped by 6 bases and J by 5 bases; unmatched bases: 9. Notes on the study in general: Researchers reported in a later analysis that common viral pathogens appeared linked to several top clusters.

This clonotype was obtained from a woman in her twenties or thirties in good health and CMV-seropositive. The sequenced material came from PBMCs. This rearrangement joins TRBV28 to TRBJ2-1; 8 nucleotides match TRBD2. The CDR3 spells CASSPLVGRDNEQFF. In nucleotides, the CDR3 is TGTGCCAGCAGCCCACTGGTCGGGAGGGACAATGAGCAGTTCTTC.